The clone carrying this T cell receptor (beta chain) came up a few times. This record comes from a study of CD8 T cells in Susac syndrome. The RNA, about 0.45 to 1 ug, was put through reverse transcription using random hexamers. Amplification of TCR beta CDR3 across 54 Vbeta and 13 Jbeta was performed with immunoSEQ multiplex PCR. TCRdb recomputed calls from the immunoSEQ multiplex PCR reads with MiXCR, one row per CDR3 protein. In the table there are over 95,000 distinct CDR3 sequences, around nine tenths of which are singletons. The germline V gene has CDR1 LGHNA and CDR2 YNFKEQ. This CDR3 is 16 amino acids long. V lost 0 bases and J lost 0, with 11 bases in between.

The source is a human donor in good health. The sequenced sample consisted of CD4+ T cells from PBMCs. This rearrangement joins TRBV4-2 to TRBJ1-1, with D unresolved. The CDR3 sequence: CASSQDPQTMNTEAFF. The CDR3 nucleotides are TGTGCCAGCAGCCAAGATCCTCAGACCATGAACACTGAAGCTTTCTTT.